The 15 T cell receptor beta chains below were found in one sample sequenced in a study of low-dose radiotherapy and immunotherapy resistance in tumors. Time point specified: before trial treatment. Priming of first-strand cDNA relied on TRAV- and TRBV-specific primers (covering alpha and beta chains). Over roughly 20 PCR cycles, TCRs were amplified from a constant-region primer and V-primer adapter. Each CDR3 protein is one row after TCRdb ran MiXCR on the reads. The table records 85,000 to 95,000 distinct CDR3 sequences, more than 7.5% of them present only once. Material: PBMCs, obtained before treatment. Receptor source: a male donor with prostate cancer.

There are many counts of this clonotype. V gene TRBV12-5 combines with J gene TRBJ1-1, with D perhaps TRBD1 (6 bases). Germline V gene lookup returns CDR1 LGHNT and CDR2 FRNRAP. V was pared by 3 bases and J by 6 bases, with 14 bases between. The CDR3 consists of 14 residues. CDR3 protein: CASGLGEGEAEAFF. The CDR3 DNA reads as TGTGCTAGTGGTTTAGGAGAGGGGGAGGCTGAAGCTTTCTTT.

The count of this clonotype is one. CDR3 nucleotides: TGCAGCGTACTCACGGGCTCCTACAATGAGCAGTTCTTC. It encodes CSVLTGSYNEQFF. J is TRBJ2-1 and V is TRBV29-1; D ambiguous. Trimming took 6 bases from V and 0 from J, leaving 9 bases between them. Germline V CDR1 and CDR2: SQVTM, ANQGSEA. The CDR3 extends over 13 amino acids.

This clonotype was seen ten or more times. The V call is TRBV9, the J call TRBJ2-3; maybe TRBD2 (8 bases). Germline V gene sequence: CDR1 SGDLS, CDR2 YYNGEE. This CDR3 contains 16 residues. Between the trimmed V and J ends, which lost 4 bases and 5 bases, there was a span of 20 bases. The CDR3 loop is CASSPGLAGGGDTQYF. The CDR3, as DNA: TGTGCCAGCAGCCCAGGACTAGCAGGGGGGGGAGATACGCAGTATTTT. Full variable domain (remainder filled in from reference TRBV9 and TRBJ2-3): DSGVTQTPKHLITATGQRVTLRCSPRSGDLSVYWYQQSLDQGLQFLIQYYNGEERAKGNILERFSAQQFPDLHSELNLSSLELGDSALYFCASSPGLAGGGDTQYFGPGTRLTVL.

The CDR3 coding sequence is TGTGCCAGCAGTGCCCGACTCCCGGACAGCTACGAGCAGTACTTC. Translated, it gives CASSARLPDSYEQYF. The genes are TRBV27 and TRBJ2-7, with TRBD1 as a possible D gene (6 bases). Germline V gene lookup returns CDR1 MNHEY and CDR2 SMNVEV (reference sequence). This CDR3 has 15 residues. V was pared by 5 bases and J by 3 bases, with 17 bases between.

This clonotype was recorded many times. The rearrangement links TRBV7-9 to TRBJ2-7; unclear D gene. The CDR3 is 14 residues long. Per germline, CDR1 SEHNR and CDR2 FQNEAQ (reference sequence). Deletions cut 5 bases from V and 0 bases from J, with 11 bases between. CDR3 nucleotide sequence: TGTGCCAGCAGCCTGGTTTACAGCTCCTACGAGCAGTACTTC. It yields the protein CASSLVYSSYEQYF.

This clonotype was seen ten or more times. This rearrangement joins TRBV7-9 to TRBJ1-2, with 7 bases identical to TRBD1. V shed 6 bases and J 8 bases; nucleotides not matched to a gene: 6. This CDR3 has 12 amino acids. Looked up from germline, CDR1 is SEHNR and CDR2 is FQNEAQ (reference sequence). In DNA, the CDR3 is TGTGCCAGCAGTTGGGACAGCCTCGGCTACACCTTC. The encoded protein is CASSWDSLGYTF.

At least ten counts were recorded for this clonotype. The rearrangement joins TRBV27 to TRBJ1-4; D is undetermined. The CDR3 extends over 14 amino acids. Deletions cut 2 bases from V and 8 bases from J, with 12 bases between. Per germline, CDR1 MNHEY and CDR2 SMNVEV (reference sequence). CDR3 amino acids: CASSLKGSREKLFF. Here the CDR3 DNA reads TGTGCCAGCAGTTTAAAAGGGTCTCGAGAAAAACTGTTTTTT. The whole variable domain, filled in from reference TRBV27 and TRBJ1-4, reads EAQVTQNPRYLITVTGKKLTVTCSQNMNHEYMSWYRQDPGLGLRQIYYSMNVEVTDKGDVPEGYKVSRKEKRNFPLILESPSPNQTSLYFCASSLKGSREKLFFGSGTQLSVL.

There are many counts of this clonotype. The chain uses TRBV6-6 and TRBJ1-4; TRBD1 might be the D (5 bases). The CDR3 totals 15 residues. Germline loops: CDR1 MNHNY, CDR2 SVGAGI (reference sequence). V was clipped by 0 bases and J by 7 bases, with 12 bases between them. CDR3 nucleotide sequence: TGTGCCAGCAGTTACTCGGCGGGGCGGAGTGAAAAACTGTTTTTT. Its protein is CASSYSAGRSEKLFF.

This clonotype was detected ten times or more. This rearrangement joins TRBV6-5 to TRBJ2-3, with D perhaps TRBD2 (5 bases). Trimming took off 3 bases at V and 0 bases at J, with 16 bases between the two ends. The CDR3 runs 17 residues. Germline-derived CDR1 and CDR2 are MNHEY and SVGAGI. The chain's CDR3 is CASSYHLPAASTDTQYF. As DNA, the CDR3 is TGTGCCAGCAGTTATCACCTTCCAGCGGCTAGCACAGATACGCAGTATTTT.

This clonotype was picked up many times. The V and J genes are TRBV18 and TRBJ1-1; TRBD1 aligns across 8 bases. In germline, CDR1 is KGHSH, CDR2 LQKENI. Germline trimming cut 6 bases from V and 0 bases from J; bases unmatched to any gene: 9. The CDR3 totals 16 residues. CDR3 region: CASSLGQGAMNTEAFF. In DNA, the CDR3 is TGTGCCAGCTCCTTAGGACAGGGAGCAATGAACACTGAAGCTTTCTTT.

This clonotype was observed at least ten times. The gene calls are TRBV4-3 and TRBJ2-5; 9 nucleotides line up with TRBD2. The germline CDR1 and CDR2 sequences are LGHNA and YSLEER. CDR3 length equals 16 residues. V was pared by 2 bases and J by 5 bases, with 9 bases of the junction left unmatched. The CDR3 bases are TGCGCCAGCAGCCAAATGGTAGCGGGAGTCTACGAGACCCAGTACTTC. Its protein is CASSQMVAGVYETQYF.

This clonotype occurred many times. The V call is TRBV28, the J call TRBJ1-4; the D is unclear. This CDR3 region has 15 residues. V shed 6 bases and J shed 1 base, with 12 bases lying between them. Germline assignment: CDR1 MDHEN and CDR2 SYDVKM. The CDR3 loop reads CASRSGLRTNEKLFF. In nucleotides, the CDR3 is TGTGCCAGCAGGTCCGGGTTACGAACTAATGAAAAACTGTTTTTT. Full variable domain (missing parts from reference TRBV28 and TRBJ1-4): DVKVTQSSRYLVKRTGEKVFLECVQDMDHENMFWYRQDPGLGLRLIYFSYDVKMKEKGDIPEGYSVSREKKERFSLILESASTNQTSMYLCASRSGLRTNEKLFFGSGTQLSVL.

This clonotype has ten or more counts. V gene TRBV28 combines with J gene TRBJ2-7; TRBD2 matches at 8 bases. V was pared by 5 bases and J by 0 bases, with 6 bases of the junction left unmatched. The CDR3 consists of 15 residues. Germline CDR1 reads MDHEN; CDR2 reads SYDVKM. This CDR3 is CASSPAGRVSYEQYF. In DNA, the CDR3 is TGTGCCAGCAGTCCCGCCGGGAGGGTCTCCTACGAGCAGTACTTC.

A word on this clonotype: The limits of the CDR3 on the DNA are not certain, so only TCRdb's listed CDR3 is given. The V call is TRBV7-2, the J call TRBJ2-7; TRBD1 is the table's D call, not checked against the DNA. The CDR3 is 22 amino acids in total, end residues counted. The germline CDR1 and CDR2 sequences are SGHTA and FQGNSA. The CDR3 spells CASSFYICSAEAHPGPTYEQYF.

The chain recombines TRBV19 with TRBJ2-1, with 12 bases lining up with TRBD2. The CDR3 spans 16 residues. Germline V CDR1 and CDR2: LNHDA, SQIVND (reference sequence). J was trimmed by 6 bases and V by 3 bases; bases with no gene match: 6. CDR3 coding DNA: TGTGCCAGTAGTATCCTGACTAGCGGGAGTATCAATGAGCAGTTCTTC. It codes for CASSILTSGSINEQFF.